This entry describes one T cell receptor beta chain. No count is given, but going by its frequency this clonotype is medium-sized (0.01 to 0.1%). Its antigen is not yet known. This sample was taken from a study of T cell clusters in autoimmune cytopenias (dated by TCRdb to the late 2010s). Broadly, across the study: The median TRB sequencing depth was more than 40,000 reads per sample, and the median number of distinct TRB clonotypes was approximately 2,000 per sample. The study aimed to test whether autoimmune cytopenia patients carry a disease-specific immune repertoire signature usable as a blood-based biomarker. TRB and IGH repertoires from peripheral blood were sequenced in autoimmune cytopenia patients at active disease and during treatment follow-up, with healthy, CLL and autoimmune hepatitis controls included alongside. Results the study describes overall, beyond this receptor: The TRB repertoire shifts, including less even repertoires in secondary cytopenia and CLL, mostly reflected lymphoma bias and not autoimmunity. Healthy donors showed roughly 2.8-fold more exclusive TRB clusters than active autoimmune hepatitis patients, consistent with an autoimmunity-wide signature. The cluster-lack signature was not seen for secondary cytopenia versus CLL, apparently masked by the dominant lymphoma-associated repertoire. A lack of physiological T cell clusters in primary autoimmune cytopenia patients was suggested by GLIPH, as 51 clusters were found to be exclusive to healthy donors versus around 16 exclusive to patients. The T cell clusters were only ever defined in silico, so experimental validation of their functional role was still needed.

Each sample's TRB amplification started from 250 ng of peripheral blood genomic DNA, which corresponds to approximately 36,000 genome equivalents. TRB rearrangements were amplified by multiplex PCR using a touch-down protocol with TRB-A and TRB-B primer pools mixed in one tube. Illumina adapters and sample indices were added to the amplicons through two consecutive PCR reactions using Phusion HS II polymerase. Amplicons were gel-purified with the NucleoSpin Gel and PCR Clean-up kit, then quantified by Qubit and quality-checked on an Agilent 2100 Bioanalyzer. Sequencing of the libraries was performed on an Illumina MiSeq with 600-cycle, single-indexed, paired-end runs. Turning to the authors' computational methods: TRB reads were aligned and assembled with MiXCR version 2.1.12 using the default MiXCR reference library. A clone was defined by each unique CDR3 nucleotide sequence, and the analysis included only productive sequences with two or more reads. Repertoire diversity was assessed with alpha-parameterized diversity profiles (alpha 0 to 5), including the Shannon (alpha 1) and Simpson (alpha 2) indices, which were computed with an R script. The tcR package was used to compute combinatorial TRB VJ usage, which was then compared between cohorts by principal component analysis with ade4. Using GLIPH, TCRbeta CDR3s were clustered on pairs of cohorts matched for age and read depth, and a Wilcoxon test was used to compare cluster frequencies. TCRdb reprocessed the reads and assigns one entry to each CDR3 protein sequence, leaving out DNA. The V and J calls were not made by the authors but by TCRdb's processing. The table held for this sample gives around 10,000 distinct CDR3 sequences. The ten largest clones add up to around 4.1% of the sample.

From the cysteine up to the phenylalanine, the CDR3 has a length of 13 residues. The entry carries no DNA sequence. Based on the germline V gene (reference sequence), the CDR1 and CDR2 sequences are LNHDA and SQIVND. The sequencing input was peripheral blood. The TCR comes from a human donor with an autoimmune cytopenia or autoimmune hepatitis (not recorded which). The sequence links TRBV19 to TRBJ2-3. The CDR3 region has the sequence CASSAVRADTQYF.